Presented here are 6 T cell receptor beta chains from one specimen sequenced in a study. TCRdb analysed the RT-PCR reads with MiXCR anew, one entry per CDR3 protein. The data contain hundreds of thousands of distinct CDR3 sequences, 12% to 15% of them seen just once; the ten biggest clones take up 3.6%. Material for sequencing was memory CD4+ T cells from blood. The receptors derive from a female donor in good health, serving as a healthy control.

There are many counts of this clonotype. The V gene is TRBV6-5, the J gene TRBJ1-5; TRBD1 matches at 8 bases. Trimming removed 5 bases from V and 2 bases from J; junction bases left unmatched: 5. Looked up from germline, CDR1 is MNHEY and CDR2 is SVGAGI. The CDR3 extends over 15 amino acids. CDR3 sequence: CASSPGTGRNQPQHF. The CDR3 DNA sequence: TGTGCCAGCAGTCCCGGGACAGGTCGCAATCAGCCCCAGCATTTT.

The chain employs TRBV12-3 or TRBV12-4 and TRBJ1-2; TRBD1 aligns across 7 bases. There are 15 residues in the CDR3. V dropped 10 bases and J dropped 8; count of bases not matched to a gene: 19. The CDR3 region is CATVPLPGTASGYTF. The CDR3 coding sequence is TGTGCCACCGTTCCCCTACCCGGGACAGCTTCAGGCTACACCTTC.

This chain connects TRBV3-1 to TRBJ2-7; 12 bases line up with TRBD1. Losses at the gene ends were 7 bases for V and 7 bases for J; bases not matched to a gene: 8. CDR1 is LGHDT, CDR2 YNNKEL, per germline (reference sequence). CDR3 length equals 14 residues. CDR3 nucleotides: TGTGCCAGCACCCCCCGGGACAGGGGGCAAGAGCAGTACTTC. Its translation is CASTPRDRGQEQYF.

The chain carries TRBV6-2 or TRBV6-3 and TRBJ2-7, with D tentatively TRBD2 (6 bases). The CDR3 is made up of 13 amino acids. The ends were cut back, 7 bases at V and 9 bases at J, with 19 bases in the middle. Germline V CDR1 and CDR2: MNHEY, SVGEGT. The CDR3 DNA sequence: TGTGCCAGCACCCGCGGGACGCCGTCAGCGCAGTACTTC. It is translated as CASTRGTPSAQYF.

The chain couples TRBV6-5 to TRBJ1-1; perhaps TRBD1 as D (5 bases). The CDR3 totals 14 residues. Trimming cost V 2 bases and J 5 bases, with 12 bases left between them. Looked up from germline, CDR1 is MNHEY and CDR2 is SVGAGI. The chain's CDR3 is CASSYNAGGTEAFF. The CDR3, as DNA: TGTGCCAGCAGTTACAATGCGGGGGGAACTGAAGCTTTCTTT.

This clonotype came up a few times. The chain recombines TRBV7-6 with TRBJ2-7; a possible D gene is TRBD1 (7 bases). The CDR3 runs to 15 residues. Per germline, CDR1 SGHVS and CDR2 FNYEAQ. The ends were cut back, 6 bases at V and 1 base at J, with 16 bases in the middle. In DNA form, the CDR3 reads TGTGCCAGCAGTCGCCAGGGGGGTAGTTCCTACGAGCAGTACTTC. Protein: CASSRQGGSSYEQYF.